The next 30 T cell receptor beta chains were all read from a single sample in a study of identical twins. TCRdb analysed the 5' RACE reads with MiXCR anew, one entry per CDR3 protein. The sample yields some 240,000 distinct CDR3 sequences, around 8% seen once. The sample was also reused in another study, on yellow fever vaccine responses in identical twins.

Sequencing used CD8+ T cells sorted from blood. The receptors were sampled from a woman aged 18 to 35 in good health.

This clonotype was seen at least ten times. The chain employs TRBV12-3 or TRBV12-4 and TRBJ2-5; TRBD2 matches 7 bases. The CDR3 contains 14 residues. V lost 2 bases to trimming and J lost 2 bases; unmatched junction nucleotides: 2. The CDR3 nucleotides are TGTGCCAGCAGTTTAACGGGGGGACAAGAGACCCAGTACTTC. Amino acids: CASSLTGGQETQYF.

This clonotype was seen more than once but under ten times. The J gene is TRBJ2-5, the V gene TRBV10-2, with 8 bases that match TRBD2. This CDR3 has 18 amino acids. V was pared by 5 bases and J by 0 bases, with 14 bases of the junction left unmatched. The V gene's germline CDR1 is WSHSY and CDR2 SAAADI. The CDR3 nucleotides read TGCGCCAGCAGTATCGGGACTAGGGCTAGCGGCAACCAAGAGACCCAGTACTTC. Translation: CASSIGTRASGNQETQYF.

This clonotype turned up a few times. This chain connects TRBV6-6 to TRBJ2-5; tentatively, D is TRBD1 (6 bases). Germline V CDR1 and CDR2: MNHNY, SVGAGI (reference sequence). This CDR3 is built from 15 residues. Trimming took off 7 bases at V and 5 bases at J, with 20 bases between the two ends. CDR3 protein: CASKLTGTIEETQYF. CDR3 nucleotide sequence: TGTGCCAGCAAGTTAACCGGGACAATAGAGGAGACCCAGTACTTC.

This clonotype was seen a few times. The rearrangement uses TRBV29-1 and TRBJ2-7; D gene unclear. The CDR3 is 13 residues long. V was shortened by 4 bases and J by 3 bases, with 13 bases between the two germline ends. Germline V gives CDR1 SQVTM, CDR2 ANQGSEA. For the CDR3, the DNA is TGCAGCGTTGTGGATACAGATGTCTACGAGCAGTACTTC. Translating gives CSVVDTDVYEQYF.

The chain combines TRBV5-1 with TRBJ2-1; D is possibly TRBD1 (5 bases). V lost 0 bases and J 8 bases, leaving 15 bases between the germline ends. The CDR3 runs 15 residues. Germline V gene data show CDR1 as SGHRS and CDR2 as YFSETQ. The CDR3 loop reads CASSLVQGNLDEQFF. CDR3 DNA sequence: TGCGCCAGCAGCTTGGTGCAGGGAAACCTGGATGAGCAGTTCTTC.

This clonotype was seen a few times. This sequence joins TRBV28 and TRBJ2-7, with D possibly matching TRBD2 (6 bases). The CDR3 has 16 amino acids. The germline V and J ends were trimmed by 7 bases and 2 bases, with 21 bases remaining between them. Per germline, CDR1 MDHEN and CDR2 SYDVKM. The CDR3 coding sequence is TGTGCCAGCAACTCTCGAACTTTTAGCGGTACCTACGAGCAGTACTTC. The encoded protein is CASNSRTFSGTYEQYF.

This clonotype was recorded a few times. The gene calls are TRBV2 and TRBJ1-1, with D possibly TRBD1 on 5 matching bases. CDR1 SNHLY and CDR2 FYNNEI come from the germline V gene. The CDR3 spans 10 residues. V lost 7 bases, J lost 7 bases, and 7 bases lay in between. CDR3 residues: CASMGGEAFF. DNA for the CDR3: TGTGCCAGCATGGGGGGTGAAGCTTTCTTT.

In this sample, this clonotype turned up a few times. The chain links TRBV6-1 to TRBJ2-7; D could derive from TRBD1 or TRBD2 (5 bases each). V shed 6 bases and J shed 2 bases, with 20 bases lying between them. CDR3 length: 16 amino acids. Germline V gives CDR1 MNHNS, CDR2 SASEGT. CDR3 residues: CASRGRGDLPTYEQYF. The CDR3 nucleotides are TGTGCCAGCAGGGGACGGGGCGACCTCCCCACCTACGAGCAGTACTTC.

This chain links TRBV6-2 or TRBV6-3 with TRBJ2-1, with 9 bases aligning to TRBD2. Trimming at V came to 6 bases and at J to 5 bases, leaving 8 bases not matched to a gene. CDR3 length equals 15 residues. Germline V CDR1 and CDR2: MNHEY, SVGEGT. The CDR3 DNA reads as TGTGCCAGCAGGGCGACTAGCGGCACCGACAATGAGCAGTTCTTC. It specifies CASRATSGTDNEQFF.

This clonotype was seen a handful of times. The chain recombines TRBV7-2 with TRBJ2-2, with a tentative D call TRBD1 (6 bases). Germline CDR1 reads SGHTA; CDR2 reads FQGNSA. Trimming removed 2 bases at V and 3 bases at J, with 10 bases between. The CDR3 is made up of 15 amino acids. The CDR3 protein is CASSLWGPDTGELFF. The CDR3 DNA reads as TGTGCCAGCAGCTTATGGGGGCCCGACACCGGGGAGCTGTTTTTT.

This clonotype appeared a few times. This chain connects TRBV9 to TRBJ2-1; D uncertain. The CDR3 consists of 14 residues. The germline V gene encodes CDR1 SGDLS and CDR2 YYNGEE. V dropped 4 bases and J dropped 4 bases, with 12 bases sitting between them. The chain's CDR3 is CASSLKDSYNEQFF. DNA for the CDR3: TGTGCCAGCAGCTTAAAAGACTCGTACAATGAGCAGTTCTTC.

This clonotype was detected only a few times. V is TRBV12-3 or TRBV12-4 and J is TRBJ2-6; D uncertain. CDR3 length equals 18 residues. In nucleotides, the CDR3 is TGTACCATCAGTTTAGGTTCAGGAACTTTCTCTGGGGCCAACGTCCTGACTTTC. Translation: CTISLGSGTFSGANVLTF.

The CDR3 DNA reads TGCGCCAGCAGCCAGGACAGGGCGGGCGGGGCCAACGTCCTGACTTTC. This sequence encodes CASSQDRAGGANVLTF. The gene calls are TRBV5-1 and TRBJ2-6, with 8 bases fitting TRBD1. J lost 4 bases, V lost 4 bases, and 7 bases had no gene match. This CDR3 contains 16 residues. Germline values: CDR1 SGHRS, CDR2 YFSETQ.

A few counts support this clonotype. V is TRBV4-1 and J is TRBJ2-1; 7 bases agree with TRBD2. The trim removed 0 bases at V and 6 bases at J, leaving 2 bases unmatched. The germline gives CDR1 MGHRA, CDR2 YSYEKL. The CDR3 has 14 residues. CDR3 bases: TGCGCCAGCAGCCAAGACTGGGGGGGCAATGAGCAGTTCTTC. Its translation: CASSQDWGGNEQFF.

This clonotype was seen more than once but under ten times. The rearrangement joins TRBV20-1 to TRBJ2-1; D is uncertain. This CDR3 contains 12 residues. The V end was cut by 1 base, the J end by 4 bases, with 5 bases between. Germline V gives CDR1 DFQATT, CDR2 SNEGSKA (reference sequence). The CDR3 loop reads CSARGPYNEQFF. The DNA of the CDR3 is TGCAGTGCTAGAGGGCCATACAATGAGCAGTTCTTC.

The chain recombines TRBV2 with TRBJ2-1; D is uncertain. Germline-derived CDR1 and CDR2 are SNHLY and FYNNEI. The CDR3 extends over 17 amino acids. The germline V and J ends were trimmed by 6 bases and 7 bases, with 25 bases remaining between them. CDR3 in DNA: TGTGCCAGCAGCCGTTTTAGCCCGAGGCGTATGGAGAATGAGCAGTTCTTC. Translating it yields CASSRFSPRRMENEQFF.

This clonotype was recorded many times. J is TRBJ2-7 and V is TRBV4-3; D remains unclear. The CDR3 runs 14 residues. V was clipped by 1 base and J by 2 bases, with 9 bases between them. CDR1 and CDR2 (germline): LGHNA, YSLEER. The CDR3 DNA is TGCGCCAGCAGCCAAGCCGGTCCAACCTACGAGCAGTACTTC. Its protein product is CASSQAGPTYEQYF.

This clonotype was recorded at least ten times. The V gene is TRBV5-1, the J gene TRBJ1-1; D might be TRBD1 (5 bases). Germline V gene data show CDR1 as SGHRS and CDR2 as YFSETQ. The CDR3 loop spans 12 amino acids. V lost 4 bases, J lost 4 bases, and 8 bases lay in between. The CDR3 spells CASSKGLTEAFF. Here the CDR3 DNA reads TGCGCCAGCAGCAAGGGACTCACTGAAGCTTTCTTT.

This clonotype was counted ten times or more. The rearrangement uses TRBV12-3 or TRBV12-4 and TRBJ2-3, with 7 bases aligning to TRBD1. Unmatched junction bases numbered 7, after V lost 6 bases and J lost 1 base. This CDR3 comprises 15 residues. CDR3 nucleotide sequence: TGTGCCAGCAGCACACCCGGACAGGGCACAGATACGCAGTATTTT. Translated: CASSTPGQGTDTQYF.

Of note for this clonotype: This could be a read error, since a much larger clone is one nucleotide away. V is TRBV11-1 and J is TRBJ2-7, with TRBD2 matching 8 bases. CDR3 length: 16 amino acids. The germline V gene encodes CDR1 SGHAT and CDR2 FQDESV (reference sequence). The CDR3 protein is CASSLLQLAGTYEHYF. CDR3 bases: TGTGCCAGCAGCCTCCTACAGTTAGCGGGGACCTACGAGCATTACTTC. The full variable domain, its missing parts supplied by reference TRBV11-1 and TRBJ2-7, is EAEVAQSPRYKITEKSQAVAFWCDPISGHATLYWYRQILGQGPELLVQFQDESVVDDSQLPKDRFSAERLKGVDSTLKIQPAELGDSAMYLCASSLLQLAGTYEHYFGPGTRLTVT.

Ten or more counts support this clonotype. DNA of the CDR3: TGTGCCAGCAGCTTAGAGGTCGGCGGGGCCCTAACCTCCTACGAGCAGTACTTC. Protein product: CASSLEVGGALTSYEQYF. The chain joins TRBV7-6 to TRBJ2-7, with D possibly being TRBD2 (6 bases). Trimming cost V 1 base and J 0 bases, with 19 bases left between them. This CDR3 has 18 amino acids. CDR1 SGHVS and CDR2 FNYEAQ come from the germline V gene.

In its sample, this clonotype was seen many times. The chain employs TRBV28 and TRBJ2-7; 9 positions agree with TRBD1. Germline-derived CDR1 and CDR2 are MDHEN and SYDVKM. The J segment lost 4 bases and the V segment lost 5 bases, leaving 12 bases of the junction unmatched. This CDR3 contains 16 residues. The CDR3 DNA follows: TGTGCCAGCAGTCCACGATATCGGGACAGGGAATACGAGCAGTACTTC. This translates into CASSPRYRDREYEQYF.

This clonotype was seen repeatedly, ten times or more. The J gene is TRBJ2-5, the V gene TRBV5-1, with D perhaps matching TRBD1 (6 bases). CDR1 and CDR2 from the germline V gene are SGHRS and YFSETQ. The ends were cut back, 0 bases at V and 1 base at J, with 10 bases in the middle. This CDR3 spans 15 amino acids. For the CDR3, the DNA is TGCGCCAGCAGCTTGGTGGGGGCTGTCCAAGAGACCCAGTACTTC. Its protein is CASSLVGAVQETQYF. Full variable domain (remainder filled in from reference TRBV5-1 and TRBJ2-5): KAGVTQTPRYLIKTRGQQVTLSCSPISGHRSVSWYQQTPGQGLQFLFEYFSETQRNKGNFPGRFSGRQFSNSRSEMNVSTLELGDSALYLCASSLVGAVQETQYFGPGTRLLVL.

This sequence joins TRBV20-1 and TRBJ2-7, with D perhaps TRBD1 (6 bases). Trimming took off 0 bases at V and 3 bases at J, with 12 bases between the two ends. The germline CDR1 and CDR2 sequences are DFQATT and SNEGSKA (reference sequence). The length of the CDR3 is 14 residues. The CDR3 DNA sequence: TGCAGTGCTAGAGACGGGACAACCCTCTACGAGCAGTACTTC. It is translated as CSARDGTTLYEQYF.

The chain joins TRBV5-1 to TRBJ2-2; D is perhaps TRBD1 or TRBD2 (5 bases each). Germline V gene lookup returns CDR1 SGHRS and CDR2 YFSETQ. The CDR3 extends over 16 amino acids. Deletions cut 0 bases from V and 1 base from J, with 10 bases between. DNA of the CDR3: TGCGCCAGCAGCTTGGGGGACGCCGGGAACACCGGGGAGCTGTTTTTT. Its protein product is CASSLGDAGNTGELFF. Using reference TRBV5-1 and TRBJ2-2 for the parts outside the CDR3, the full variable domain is KAGVTQTPRYLIKTRGQQVTLSCSPISGHRSVSWYQQTPGQGLQFLFEYFSETQRNKGNFPGRFSGRQFSNSRSEMNVSTLELGDSALYLCASSLGDAGNTGELFFGEGSRLTVL.

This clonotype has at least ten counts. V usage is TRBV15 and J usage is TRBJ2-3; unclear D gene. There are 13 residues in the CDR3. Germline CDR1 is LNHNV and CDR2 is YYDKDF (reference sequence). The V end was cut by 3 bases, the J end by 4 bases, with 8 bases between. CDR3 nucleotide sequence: TGTGCCACCAGCAGGACGCTTGCAGATACGCAGTATTTT. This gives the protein CATSRTLADTQYF.

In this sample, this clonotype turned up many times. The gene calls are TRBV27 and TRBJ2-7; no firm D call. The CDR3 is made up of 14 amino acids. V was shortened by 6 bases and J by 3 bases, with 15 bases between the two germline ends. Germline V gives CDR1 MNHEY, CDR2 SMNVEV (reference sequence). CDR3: CASRPDRASYEQYF. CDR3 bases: TGTGCCAGCAGACCCGACCGGGCCAGCTACGAGCAGTACTTC.

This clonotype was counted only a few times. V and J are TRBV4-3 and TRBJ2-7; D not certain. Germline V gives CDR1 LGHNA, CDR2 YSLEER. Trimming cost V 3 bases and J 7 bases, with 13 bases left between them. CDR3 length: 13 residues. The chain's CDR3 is CASSQMRPGEQYF. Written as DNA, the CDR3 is TGCGCCAGCAGCCAGATGAGACCCGGGGAGCAGTACTTC.

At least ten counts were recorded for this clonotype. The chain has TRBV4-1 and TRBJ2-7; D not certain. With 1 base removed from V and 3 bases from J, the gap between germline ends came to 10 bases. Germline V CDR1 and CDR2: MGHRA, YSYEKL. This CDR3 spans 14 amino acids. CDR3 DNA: TGCGCCAGCAGCCAAGCCCTCGATTTCTACGAGCAGTACTTC. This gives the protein CASSQALDFYEQYF.

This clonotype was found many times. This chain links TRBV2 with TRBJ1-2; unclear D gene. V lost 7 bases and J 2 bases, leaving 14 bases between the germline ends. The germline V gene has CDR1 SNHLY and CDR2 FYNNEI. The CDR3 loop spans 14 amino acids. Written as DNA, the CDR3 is TGTGCCAGCAATCGGGCAGAAGAAAACTATGGCTACACCTTC. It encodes CASNRAEENYGYTF.